The 29 T cell receptor beta chains presented below share a single source sample, sequenced in a study of blood T cell repertoires in COVID-19. TCRdb keeps only in-frame clones here, not all; method: immunoSEQ multiplex PCR. The sample has nearly 250,000 clones, 82% seen once. Sequencing was carried out using peripheral blood. These receptors all come from a woman older than 75 with acute or convalescent COVID-19.

The V call is TRBV19, the J call TRBJ2-1; D may be TRBD2 (5 bases). Germline V CDR1 and CDR2: LNHDA, SQIVND (reference sequence). Trimming cost V 4 bases and J 2 bases, with 15 bases left between them. This CDR3 is 16 amino acids long. CDR3 sequence reads: CASSRLVGETYNEQFF. The CDR3 nucleotides are TGTGCCAGTAGTAGGTTAGTCGGGGAAACCTACAATGAGCAGTTCTTC.

This clone came up a few times. This chain uses TRBV28 with TRBJ2-1; weak D call: TRBD1 (7 bases). V lost 2 bases to trimming and J lost 7 bases, with 12 bases between them. The CDR3 consists of 14 residues. In germline, CDR1 is MDHEN, CDR2 SYDVKM. In DNA, the CDR3 is TGTGCCAGCAGTTTACCACAGGGGAGGAATGAGCAGTTCTTC. It encodes CASSLPQGRNEQFF.

The rearrangement joins TRBV19 to TRBJ1-5; weak D call: TRBD1 (5 bases). The germline V gene encodes CDR1 LNHDA and CDR2 SQIVND (reference sequence). V was clipped by 7 bases and J by 2 bases, with 15 bases between them. This CDR3 has 15 residues. For the CDR3, the DNA is TGTGCCAGTACGGTTCAGGGAGGTGGCAATCAGCCCCAGCATTTT. Protein: CASTVQGGGNQPQHF. Complete variable domain (other parts from reference TRBV19 and TRBJ1-5): DGGITQSPKYLFRKEGQNVTLSCEQNLNHDAMYWYRQDPGQGLRLIYYSQIVNDFQKGDIAEGYSVSREKKESFPLTVTSAQKNPTAFYLCASTVQGGGNQPQHFGDGTRLSIL.

V usage is TRBV4-1 and J usage is TRBJ1-2; D gene uncertain. Trimming shortened V by 6 bases and J by 1 base, and 6 bases separated the two germline ends. The germline V gene has CDR1 MGHRA and CDR2 YSYEKL. The CDR3 covers 12 residues. The CDR3 region is CASRGSNYGYTF. The CDR3 DNA is TGCGCCAGCAGGGGCAGTAACTATGGCTACACCTTC.

The chain recombines TRBV7-3 with TRBJ2-2; unclear D gene. V dropped 5 bases and J dropped 0 bases, with 10 bases sitting between them. The CDR3 is 15 amino acids. Germline CDR1 reads SGHTA; CDR2 reads FQGTGA. This chain's CDR3 is CASSLGPTNTGELFF. The CDR3 DNA reads as TGTGCCAGCAGCCTTGGGCCCACGAACACCGGGGAGCTGTTTTTT.

The CDR3 loop reads CASSFIGGGEKLFF. The CDR3 DNA reads as TGTGCCAGCAGTTTTATTGGAGGCGGTGAAAAACTGTTTTTT. J is TRBJ1-4 and V is TRBV28; no firm D call. The germline CDR1 and CDR2 sequences are MDHEN and SYDVKM. The CDR3 totals 14 residues. Trimming shortened V by 3 bases and J by 7 bases, and 12 bases separated the two germline ends. Together with reference TRBV28 and TRBJ1-4, the CDR3 gives the full variable domain: DVKVTQSSRYLVKRTGEKVFLECVQDMDHENMFWYRQDPGLGLRLIYFSYDVKMKEKGDIPEGYSVSREKKERFSLILESASTNQTSMYLCASSFIGGGEKLFFGSGTQLSVL.

The rearrangement uses TRBV7-2 and TRBJ1-6; D gene unclear. CDR1 is SGHTA and CDR2 is FQGNSA in the germline V gene. CDR3 size: 12 residues. Trimming stripped 5 bases from V and 8 bases from J, with 7 bases between. CDR3 sequence (DNA): TGTGCCAGCAGCCCCCGGTATTCACCCCTCCACTTT. Translation gives CASSPRYSPLHF.

The chain couples TRBV7-8 to TRBJ1-2; 10 positions agree with TRBD1. Germline CDR1 is SGHVS and CDR2 is FQNEAQ. This CDR3 has 15 amino acids. The V segment lost 5 bases and the J segment 3 bases; nucleotides outside the gene matches: 6. The CDR3 loop reads CASSPGTGVDYGYTF. In nucleotides, the CDR3 is TGTGCCAGCAGCCCCGGGACAGGGGTAGACTATGGCTACACCTTC. Full variable domain (rest looked up from reference TRBV7-8 and TRBJ1-2): GAGVSQSPRYKVAKRGQDVALRCDPISGHVSLFWYQQALGQGPEFLTYFQNEAQLDKSGLPSDRFFAERPEGSVSTLKIQRTQQEDSAVYLCASSPGTGVDYGYTFGSGTRLTVV.

The J gene is TRBJ2-1, the V gene TRBV18; 9 bases are a match to TRBD1. Germline assignment: CDR1 KGHSH and CDR2 LQKENI. V shed 2 bases and J 2 bases; nucleotides not matched to a gene: 4. The CDR3 consists of 16 residues. The CDR3 sequence is CASSPSTGGTYNEQFF. In DNA form, the CDR3 reads TGTGCCAGCTCACCATCAACAGGGGGCACCTACAATGAGCAGTTCTTC.

The chain joins TRBV6-2 or TRBV6-3 to TRBJ2-5; D possibly corresponds to TRBD2 (5 bases). Per germline, CDR1 MNHEY and CDR2 SVGEGT. Deletions cut 2 bases from V and 5 bases from J, with 12 bases between. CDR3 length: 14 amino acids. The CDR3 DNA reads TGTGCCAGCAGTTACGCTAGCTTTAGGGAGACCCAGTACTTC. Translating it yields CASSYASFRETQYF.

V gene TRBV24-1 combines with J gene TRBJ1-6, with D perhaps matching TRBD1 (5 bases). The germline V and J ends were trimmed by 10 bases and 2 bases, with 11 bases remaining between them. This CDR3 is built from 14 residues. The V gene's germline CDR1 is KGHDR and CDR2 SFDVKD. CDR3 nucleotides: TGTGCCACTCTGGGGCCCCCCTATAATTCACCCCTCCACTTT. Translating gives CATLGPPYNSPLHF.

V usage is TRBV19 and J usage is TRBJ2-1; D is perhaps TRBD1 (6 bases). V was cut by 9 bases and J by 5 bases, with 17 bases left in between. This CDR3 has 14 residues. Germline CDR1 LNHDA, CDR2 SQIVND (reference sequence). The CDR3, as DNA: TGTGCCAGCACAGGGTATGGGGCCCACAATGAGCAGTTCTTC. This codes for CASTGYGAHNEQFF.

This rearrangement joins TRBV18 to TRBJ2-6, with TRBD1 identical over 7 bases. CDR1 is KGHSH and CDR2 is LQKENI in the germline V gene. The CDR3 is 15 amino acids. V lost 5 bases to trimming and J lost 1 base; unmatched junction nucleotides: 2. The CDR3 sequence: CASSRQGSGANVLTF. The CDR3 DNA reads TGTGCCAGCTCAAGACAGGGTTCTGGGGCCAACGTCCTGACTTTC.

The V gene is TRBV5-1, the J gene TRBJ2-2; a possible D gene is TRBD1 (6 bases). Germline values: CDR1 SGHRS, CDR2 YFSETQ. The V and J ends lost 4 bases and 3 bases respectively, with 13 bases between them. The CDR3 spans 15 residues. The CDR3 region is CASSQGQQYTGELFF. The CDR3 region has the DNA TGCGCCAGCAGCCAGGGACAACAATACACCGGGGAGCTGTTTTTT.

This clone has more than one count but fewer than ten. The chain couples TRBV4-2 to TRBJ2-2; no firm D call. The V end was cut by 1 base, the J end by 6 bases, with 6 bases between. The CDR3 is 13 amino acids. Germline V gene sequence: CDR1 LGHNA, CDR2 YNFKEQ. The CDR3 sequence: CASSQGIPGELFF. CDR3 bases: TGTGCCAGCAGCCAAGGTATCCCCGGGGAGCTGTTTTTT.

The V and J genes are TRBV28 and TRBJ1-2; D might be TRBD1 (6 bases). CDR1 and CDR2 (germline): MDHEN, SYDVKM. There are 12 residues in the CDR3. Trimming cost V 6 bases and J 5 bases, with 10 bases left between them. CDR3 DNA sequence: TGTGCCAGCAGGGCCGACAGGTATGGCTACACCTTC. Translation: CASRADRYGYTF.

The chain combines TRBV21-1 with TRBJ2-1; the D call of TRBD1 is as the table states it, not checked on the DNA. TRBV21-1 represents a pseudogene. CDR3 length: 14 amino acids. The CDR3 region is CASSKEWALGEQFF. The CDR3, as DNA: TGTGCCAGCAGCAAGGAATGGGCCCTGGGTGAGCAGTTCTTC.

This chain connects TRBV28 to TRBJ1-5; tentative D call: TRBD1 (6 bases). Germline-derived CDR1 and CDR2 are MDHEN and SYDVKM. The CDR3 consists of 15 residues. V was pared by 4 bases and J by 7 bases, with 17 bases between. Written as DNA, the CDR3 is TGTGCCAGCAGTTCCCCAACAGGGAAAAGGCAGCCCCAGCATTTT. It codes for CASSSPTGKRQPQHF.

The chain recombines TRBV9 with TRBJ1-1, with 7 bases that match TRBD1. Germline V gives CDR1 SGDLS, CDR2 YYNGEE. CDR3 length: 14 residues. Trimming at V came to 0 bases and at J to 4 bases, leaving 3 bases not matched to a gene. In nucleotides, the CDR3 is TGTGCCAGCAGCGTAGTGTCAGGGGGCACTGAAGCTTTCTTT. The encoded protein is CASSVVSGGTEAFF. The complete variable domain, with remaining parts taken from reference TRBV9 and TRBJ1-1, reads DSGVTQTPKHLITATGQRVTLRCSPRSGDLSVYWYQQSLDQGLQFLIQYYNGEERAKGNILERFSAQQFPDLHSELNLSSLELGDSALYFCASSVVSGGTEAFFGQGTRLTVV.

This sequence joins TRBV7-9 and TRBJ1-1, with TRBD1 as a possible D gene (5 bases). CDR1 is SEHNR and CDR2 is FQNEAQ in the germline V gene (reference sequence). Trimming took 1 base from V and 3 from J, leaving 6 bases between them. The CDR3 runs 13 residues. The CDR3 region is CASSLVRDTEAFF. CDR3 in DNA: TGTGCCAGCAGCTTAGTCAGGGACACTGAAGCTTTCTTT.

This clone appeared a few times. The V and J genes are TRBV19 and TRBJ1-5; 8 nucleotides align to TRBD1. After removal of 10 bases from V and 5 bases from J, the junction contained 10 bases not matched to a gene. The CDR3 has 14 amino acids. Germline CDR1 reads LNHDA; CDR2 reads SQIVND (reference sequence). In nucleotides, the CDR3 is TGTGCCACCGGGATCGCAGGGGGCTATCAGCCCCAGCATTTT. It yields the protein CATGIAGGYQPQHF.

This sequence joins TRBV5-4 and TRBJ2-2, with 8 bases that match TRBD1. V dropped 5 bases and J dropped 5; count of bases not matched to a gene: 5. Germline assignment: CDR1 SGHNT and CDR2 YYREEE (reference sequence). The CDR3 contains 14 residues. In nucleotides, the CDR3 is TGTGCCAGCAGAACGGGACAGGCTACCGGGGAGCTGTTTTTT. It is translated as CASRTGQATGELFF.

The chain recombines TRBV7-2 with TRBJ2-3; a possible D gene is TRBD1 (6 bases). V gave up 2 bases and J gave up 0 bases, with 12 bases separating them. This CDR3 has 16 amino acids. Germline CDR1 and CDR2: SGHTA and FQGNSA. The CDR3 loop reads CASSLLGTGSTDTQYF. CDR3 DNA sequence: TGTGCCAGCAGCTTATTAGGAACAGGGAGCACAGATACGCAGTATTTT.

The CDR3: CASSFQGQGYTF. The CDR3 coding sequence is TGCGCCAGCAGCTTCCAGGGACAGGGCTACACCTTC. The V gene is TRBV5-1, the J gene TRBJ1-2; 7 bases map to TRBD1. Germline values: CDR1 SGHRS, CDR2 YFSETQ. This CDR3 comprises 12 residues. The V and J ends lost 2 bases and 8 bases, in that order; junction bases with no gene match: 3.

This chain links TRBV27 with TRBJ1-5; TRBD1 aligns across 9 bases. This CDR3 spans 15 amino acids. Germline trimming cut 6 bases from V and 2 bases from J; bases unmatched to any gene: 5. Germline V CDR1 and CDR2: MNHEY, SMNVEV (reference sequence). CDR3 in DNA: TGTGCCAGCAGATCTCGGACAGGGGGCAATCAGCCCCAGCATTTT. It specifies CASRSRTGGNQPQHF.

The genes are TRBV9 and TRBJ1-6; 11 bases agree with TRBD1. Germline loops: CDR1 SGDLS, CDR2 YYNGEE. The J segment lost 3 bases and the V segment lost 3 bases, leaving 5 bases of the junction unmatched. The length of the CDR3 is 17 residues. CDR3 residues: CASSGGGTGGYNSPLHF. For the CDR3, the DNA is TGTGCCAGCAGCGGCGGAGGGACAGGGGGCTATAATTCACCCCTCCACTTT.

The V gene is TRBV29-1, the J gene TRBJ2-6; 7 bases map to TRBD2. V lost 6 bases, J lost 2 bases, and 16 bases stayed unmatched. This CDR3 contains 18 residues. CDR1 and CDR2 (germline): SQVTM, ANQGSEA. CDR3 protein: CSVMHGLVGRAGANVLTF. The CDR3 DNA is TGCAGCGTCATGCATGGACTAGTGGGGCGCGCTGGGGCCAACGTCCTGACTTTC.

This rearrangement joins TRBV19 to TRBJ2-1; 11 bases fit TRBD2. The CDR3 runs to 16 residues. CDR1 and CDR2 (germline): LNHDA, SQIVND (reference sequence). The trim removed 3 bases at V and 7 bases at J, leaving 8 bases unmatched. Written as DNA, the CDR3 is TGTGCCAGTAGTATTGATAGCGGGGGGGCGAAAAATGAGCAGTTCTTC. The encoded protein is CASSIDSGGAKNEQFF. Full variable domain (missing parts from reference TRBV19 and TRBJ2-1): DGGITQSPKYLFRKEGQNVTLSCEQNLNHDAMYWYRQDPGQGLRLIYYSQIVNDFQKGDIAEGYSVSREKKESFPLTVTSAQKNPTAFYLCASSIDSGGAKNEQFFGPGTRLTVL.

The chain joins TRBV10-3 to TRBJ2-7, with D maybe TRBD2 (5 bases). The CDR3 runs to 12 residues. Trimming stripped 6 bases from V and 3 bases from J, with 9 bases between. Germline V gene data show CDR1 as ENHRY and CDR2 as SYGVKD. CDR3 region: CAIRGSGYEQYF. The CDR3 DNA is TGTGCCATCAGGGGGAGCGGCTACGAGCAGTACTTC.